Presented here are 25 T cell receptor beta chains from one specimen sequenced in a study of Graves' ophthalmopathy and Graves' hyperthyroidism. The study amplified TCR beta CDR3 regions using RNA transcripts. An opening RT-PCR round employed HTBI primers and preceded a second-round multiplex PCR. Using its own MiXCR run on the multiplex PCR reads, TCRdb lists one record per CDR3 protein. This table has just over 600,000 distinct CDR3 sequences, 20% to 25% appearing once. Sequencing used peripheral blood. All receptors derive from a woman aged 18-29 years with stable Graves' hyperthyroidism. Some clones in this sample may be carry-over from other donors' samples.

The table lists this clonotype with a few counts. The rearrangement joins TRBV12-3 or TRBV12-4 to TRBJ1-6; no reliable D call. The length of the CDR3 is 16 residues. V was shortened by 6 bases and J by 13 bases, with 25 bases between the two germline ends. In DNA, the CDR3 is TGTGCCAGCAGCCCCTCCCCAGGTCTTTTGGGTTCGCCCCTCCACTTT. Translation: CASSPSPGLLGSPLHF.

The table lists this clonotype with many counts. The chain has TRBV29-1 and TRBJ2-3, with 7 bases that match TRBD2. The length of the CDR3 is 18 residues. V lost 0 bases to trimming and J lost 1 base; unmatched junction nucleotides: 13. The V gene's germline CDR1 is SQVTM and CDR2 ANQGSEA. CDR3: CSVEDRSASGIRTDTQYF. The CDR3 bases are TGCAGCGTTGAAGATCGAAGCGCCAGCGGGATTCGCACAGATACGCAGTATTTT.

The chain carries TRBV5-4 and TRBJ1-6; no definite D call. The V gene's germline CDR1 is SGHNT and CDR2 YYREEE (reference sequence). This CDR3 comprises 15 residues. V was trimmed by 6 bases and J by 7 bases, leaving 17 bases between them. CDR3 protein: CASTSGAPPNSPLHF. The CDR3 nucleotides are TGTGCCAGCACCTCGGGTGCCCCTCCCAATTCACCCCTCCACTTT.

In its sample, this clonotype was seen a few times. The genes are TRBV20-1 and TRBJ1-6; tentatively, D is TRBD1 (6 bases). Germline loops: CDR1 DFQATT, CDR2 SNEGSKA (reference sequence). Trimming took off 0 bases at V and 0 bases at J, with 12 bases between the two ends. The CDR3 runs 17 residues. The CDR3 bases are TGCAGTGCTAGAGACGGACAGCTTAGCTCCTATAATTCACCCCTCCACTTT. Protein product: CSARDGQLSSYNSPLHF.

This chain links TRBV7-1 with TRBJ2-6; tentatively, D is TRBD1 (6 bases). TRBV7-1 is an open reading frame whose function is uncertain. The CDR3 covers 19 residues. With 2 bases removed from V and 0 bases from J, the gap between germline ends came to 17 bases. The CDR3 sequence is CASSSLRQAADSGANVLTF. In nucleotides, the CDR3 is TGTGCCAGCAGCTCATTGAGACAGGCAGCGGACTCTGGGGCCAACGTCCTGACTTTC.

This clonotype was seen a handful of times. V usage is TRBV6-2 or TRBV6-3 and J usage is TRBJ2-7; D not certain. V was cut by 5 bases and J by 5 bases, with 10 bases left in between. The germline V gene encodes CDR1 MNHEY and CDR2 SVGEGT. This CDR3 comprises 12 residues. The CDR3: CASSRTWNEQYF. The CDR3 nucleotides are TGTGCCAGCAGTCGGACGTGGAACGAGCAGTACTTC.

This clonotype was detected many times. This sequence joins TRBV5-6 and TRBJ2-2; D unresolved. The germline gives CDR1 SGHDT, CDR2 YYEEEE. The CDR3 runs to 12 residues. Trimming removed 1 base from V and 6 bases from J, with 4 bases in between. CDR3 coding DNA: TGTGCCAGCAGCTTGATGCCCGGGGAGCTGTTTTTT. Translation: CASSLMPGELFF.

On this clonotype itself: A single base separates this from a much larger clone, so it may be a read error. The rearrangement uses TRBV5-1 and TRBJ2-2; the D gene could be TRBD1 or TRBD2 (5 bases each). CDR3 size: 16 residues. Germline V gene lookup returns CDR1 SGHRS and CDR2 YFSETQ. This chain's CDR3 is CASSSGTGVNTGEPFF. The CDR3 coding sequence is TGCGCCAGCAGCTCGGGGACCGGGGTGAACACCGGGGAGCCGTTTTTT.

CDR3 nucleotides: TGTGCCAGCAGATACAGGGGTGGCTACACCTTC. It specifies CASRYRGGYTF. The V gene is TRBV6-5, the J gene TRBJ1-2; 7 bases are shared with TRBD1. Germline trimming cut 6 bases from V and 7 bases from J; bases unmatched to any gene: 2. The CDR3 contains 11 residues. Germline V CDR1 and CDR2: MNHEY, SVGAGI.

Many counts were recorded for this clonotype. This chain uses TRBV29-1 with TRBJ1-1, with D maybe TRBD1 (6 bases). This CDR3 comprises 13 residues. Trimming stripped 1 base from V and 5 bases from J, with 11 bases between. The germline gives CDR1 SQVTM, CDR2 ANQGSEA. Here the CDR3 reads CSVEGGTMTEAFF. CDR3 nucleotides: TGCAGCGTTGAAGGGGGGACAATGACTGAAGCTTTCTTT.

V and J are TRBV6-1 and TRBJ1-6, with D maybe TRBD1 (5 bases). The CDR3 is made up of 13 amino acids. Looked up from germline, CDR1 is MNHNS and CDR2 is SASEGT. Trimming removed 7 bases from V and 8 bases from J, with 12 bases in between. DNA for the CDR3: TGTGCCAGCACTCGAGGAGGGGATTCACCCCTCCACTTT. Its translation: CASTRGGDSPLHF.

The J gene is TRBJ2-6, the V gene TRBV20-1; TRBD1 matches at 7 bases. Germline V gene data show CDR1 as DFQATT and CDR2 as SNEGSKA (reference sequence). The CDR3 sequence is 16 residues long. Trimming at V came to 6 bases and at J to 0 bases, leaving 8 bases not matched to a gene. The CDR3 bases are TGCAGTGCCTCGGACAGGACGAACTCTGGGGCCAACGTCCTGACTTTC. Translated: CSASDRTNSGANVLTF.

This clonotype was observed a handful of times. A junction boundary mismatches the germline segment, possibly from a read error. The chain joins TRBV6-1 to TRBJ2-4; perhaps TRBD2 as D (7 bases). Germline V lookup: CDR1 MNHNS, CDR2 SASEGT. The CDR3 is made up of 15 amino acids. Written as DNA, the CDR3 is TGTGCCAGCATCGGGCGGGGGCTAGCCAAAAACATTAAGTACTTC. Its translation: CASIGRGLAKNIKYF.

This clonotype appeared a few times. The J gene is TRBJ1-3, the V gene TRBV6-1; D remains ambiguous. The CDR3 has 14 residues. Germline assignment: CDR1 MNHNS and CDR2 SASEGT. The germline V and J ends were trimmed by 6 bases and 4 bases, with 13 bases remaining between them. CDR3 amino acids: CASSKGPLGNTIYF. Here the CDR3 DNA reads TGTGCCAGCAGCAAAGGGCCCTTAGGAAACACCATATATTTT.

V is TRBV5-1 and J is TRBJ2-5, with a weak D call TRBD1 (5 bases). V was pared by 5 bases and J by 1 base, with 18 bases between. In germline, CDR1 is SGHRS, CDR2 YFSETQ. The CDR3 is 16 residues long. CDR3 protein: CASRIGNGAPQETQYF. The CDR3 coding sequence is TGCGCCAGCAGAATCGGAAATGGGGCGCCCCAAGAGACCCAGTACTTC.

This clonotype has ten or more counts. The chain joins TRBV5-1 to TRBJ1-1, with unresolved D. The V and J ends lost 5 bases and 6 bases respectively, with 17 bases between them. Germline CDR1 SGHRS, CDR2 YFSETQ. This CDR3 has 14 residues. CDR3 amino acids: CASSRLGWEAEAFF. In nucleotides, the CDR3 is TGCGCCAGCAGTCGTCTGGGGTGGGAAGCTGAAGCTTTCTTT.

The chain is built from TRBV20-1 and TRBJ2-7; no clear D gene. There are 13 residues in the CDR3. CDR1 DFQATT and CDR2 SNEGSKA come from the germline V gene (reference sequence). V lost 8 bases to trimming and J lost 3 bases, with 17 bases between them. The CDR3 DNA reads as TGCAGTTCCCCTGGCAGGATGTTCTACGAGCAGTACTTC. Protein sequence: CSSPGRMFYEQYF.

The chain carries TRBV28 and TRBJ1-2; TRBD1 matches 8 bases. Trimming at V came to 6 bases and at J to 6 bases, leaving 15 bases not matched to a gene. Germline V gene sequence: CDR1 MDHEN, CDR2 SYDVKM. The CDR3 loop spans 16 amino acids. The CDR3 coding sequence is TGTGCCAGCAGGCAGGGGGCAGGGTTATATGTAGATGGCTACACCTTC. Translation gives CASRQGAGLYVDGYTF.

This clonotype came up many times. V and J are TRBV12-3 or TRBV12-4 and TRBJ2-4, with a possible D match to TRBD2 (6 bases). V dropped 5 bases and J dropped 9 bases, with 17 bases sitting between them. The length of the CDR3 is 14 residues. The CDR3 loop is CASSPPRDSPIQYF. The CDR3 DNA reads as TGTGCCAGCAGTCCCCCCCGGGACTCGCCCATTCAGTACTTC.

This clonotype was recorded at least ten times. V is TRBV6-5 and J is TRBJ2-5; D is uncertain. Trimming cost V 4 bases and J 4 bases, with 10 bases left between them. This CDR3 is 13 amino acids long. Germline V gives CDR1 MNHEY, CDR2 SVGAGI. The CDR3 DNA follows: TGTGCCAGCAGTTCTTCCGATATAGAGACCCAGTACTTC. Amino acid sequence: CASSSSDIETQYF.

A single count supports this clonotype. The chain combines TRBV6-5 with TRBJ2-7; TRBD1 matches at 12 bases. Germline CDR1 MNHEY, CDR2 SVGAGI. This CDR3 has 17 amino acids. V lost 4 bases and J lost 3; bases outside the gene matches: 10. CDR3 in DNA: TGTGCCAGCAGTTCCGGGACAGGGGGCTTTGTTTTCTACGAGCAGTACTTC. Protein sequence: CASSSGTGGFVFYEQYF.

This clonotype was detected a few times. The chain uses TRBV9 and TRBJ1-2, with a possible D match to TRBD1 (6 bases). This CDR3 is 15 amino acids long. Trimming left V 0 bases short and J 7 bases short, with 16 bases between. CDR1 is SGDLS, CDR2 YYNGEE, per germline. CDR3 sequence (DNA): TGTGCCAGCAGCGTAGTCGCGGAGTGGGGGGCTGGCTACACCTTC. This gives the protein CASSVVAEWGAGYTF.

There are a few counts of this clonotype. The J gene is TRBJ2-5, the V gene TRBV12-3 or TRBV12-4, with 11 nucleotides matching TRBD2. Germline trimming cut 5 bases from V and 4 bases from J; bases unmatched to any gene: 12. The CDR3 is made up of 17 amino acids. Here the CDR3 DNA reads TGTGCCAGCAGTCCCGGGACTAGCGGACAAAGGAGAGAGACCCAGTACTTC. Translation: CASSPGTSGQRRETQYF.

This chain uses TRBV12-5 with TRBJ2-2; D is possibly TRBD2 (5 bases). The CDR3 has 11 amino acids. The V gene lost 7 bases and the J gene lost 7 bases, with 7 bases spanning the gap. Germline lookup yields CDR1 LGHNT and CDR2 FRNRAP. For the CDR3, the DNA is TGTGCTAGTGCCGACTACGGGGAGCTGTTTTTT. Translated: CASADYGELFF. Supplemented by reference TRBV12-5 and TRBJ2-2, the full variable domain reads DARVTQTPRHKVTEMGQEVTMRCQPILGHNTVFWYRQTMMQGLELLAYFRNRAPLDDSGMPKDRFSAEMPDATLATLKIQPSEPRDSAVYFCASADYGELFFGEGSRLTVL.

This rearrangement joins TRBV10-3 to TRBJ1-5, with TRBD1 matching over 10 bases. Trimming took 11 bases from V and 0 from J; bases not matched to a gene: 13. Per the germline V gene, CDR1 is ENHRY and CDR2 is SYGVKD. The CDR3 is 17 amino acids. The CDR3 coding sequence is TGTGCCTCTCTACCGGGACAGGGGATTGATAGCAATCAGCCCCAGCATTTT. Translated, it gives CASLPGQGIDSNQPQHF.